The 20 T cell receptor beta chains given below trace back to one sample, sequenced in a study of blood T cells in healthy people across ages (dated by TCRdb to about 2015). Library construction relied on 5' RACE. These reads were obtained on an Illumina HiSeq 2500. The second PCR ran for about 7 to 11 cycles and used a J-beta primer mix along with a sample-barcoded 5' primer. The public sequencing data were trimmed at Q25 with fastp and processed into clonotypes with MiXCR by TCRdb, which kept only in-frame beta chains. For every CDR3 protein sequence, its rows merge into one entry that carries the most common genes and DNA. For this sample the table gives 2 million or so distinct CDR3 sequences, of which around half were detected only once. Together, the top ten hold around 2.1% of the sample. Source material: blood. Every receptor here comes from a woman in her thirties or forties in good health.

This rearrangement joins TRBV5-1 to TRBJ2-3; D may be TRBD1 or TRBD2 (6 bases each). Trimming pared 4 bases from V and 2 bases from J, leaving 14 bases between. CDR3 length: 15 residues. Germline loops: CDR1 SGHRS, CDR2 YFSETQ. The chain's CDR3 is CASSPLRGDTDTQYF. CDR3 sequence (DNA): TGCGCCAGCAGCCCTTTAAGGGGGGACACAGATACGCAGTATTTT.

The sample holds one count of this clonotype. The V and J genes are TRBV5-1 and TRBJ2-7, with 7 positions matching TRBD1. V shed 0 bases and J 3 bases; nucleotides not matched to a gene: 9. Germline-derived CDR1 and CDR2 are SGHRS and YFSETQ. This CDR3 contains 16 residues. Here the CDR3 reads CASSLVLGTDFYEQYF. Written as DNA, the CDR3 is TGCGCCAGCAGCTTGGTCCTAGGGACAGACTTCTACGAGCAGTACTTC.

This clonotype was counted once. J is TRBJ1-1 and V is TRBV9; D gene uncertain. The CDR3 runs to 15 residues. Germline loops: CDR1 SGDLS, CDR2 YYNGEE. V gave up 0 bases and J gave up 3 bases, with 12 bases separating them. The CDR3 protein is CASSVESRGDTEAFF. CDR3 bases: TGTGCCAGCAGCGTAGAGTCCCGTGGGGACACTGAAGCTTTCTTT.

This clonotype was counted a single time. The chain recombines TRBV28 with TRBJ2-1; possibly TRBD2 for D (6 bases). Germline values: CDR1 MDHEN, CDR2 SYDVKM. The V gene lost 4 bases and the J gene lost 8 bases, with 18 bases spanning the gap. The CDR3 runs to 15 residues. CDR3 DNA: TGTGCCAGCAGTTCGCCGGGACGGGGGACCGATGAGCAGTTCTTC. Protein sequence: CASSSPGRGTDEQFF. The full variable domain, completed using reference TRBV28 and TRBJ2-1, is DVKVTQSSRYLVKRTGEKVFLECVQDMDHENMFWYRQDPGLGLRLIYFSYDVKMKEKGDIPEGYSVSREKKERFSLILESASTNQTSMYLCASSSPGRGTDEQFFGPGTRLTVL.

The chain uses TRBV20-1 and TRBJ2-5, with D hard to call. The V gene's germline CDR1 is DFQATT and CDR2 SNEGSKA (reference sequence). The CDR3 sequence is 12 residues long. V was cut by 3 bases and J by 1 base, with 6 bases left in between. The CDR3 is CSARFPQETQYF. Written as DNA, the CDR3 is TGCAGTGCTAGGTTCCCCCAAGAGACCCAGTACTTC.

This clonotype occurred a few times. The chain is built from TRBV4-2 and TRBJ2-1, with unresolved D. Deletions cut 0 bases from V and 8 bases from J, with 5 bases between. The CDR3 is 12 residues long. Germline CDR1 is LGHNA and CDR2 is YNFKEQ. The CDR3 bases are TGTGCCAGCAGCCAAGATGTGGATGAGCAGTTCTTC. Encoded protein: CASSQDVDEQFF.

This clonotype was seen more than once but under ten times. V usage is TRBV5-1 and J usage is TRBJ2-2; perhaps TRBD1 as D (6 bases). V lost 1 base and J lost 1, with 8 bases in between. CDR1 SGHRS and CDR2 YFSETQ come from the germline V gene. The CDR3 contains 15 residues. The CDR3 region is CASSLIQGNTGELFF. DNA of the CDR3: TGCGCCAGCAGCTTGATACAGGGGAACACCGGGGAGCTGTTTTTT.

The chain has TRBV28 and TRBJ2-3; possibly TRBD2 for D (5 bases). The V end was cut by 2 bases, the J end by 4 bases, with 16 bases between. The CDR3 is made up of 16 amino acids. Germline CDR1 and CDR2: MDHEN and SYDVKM. Written as DNA, the CDR3 is TGTGCCAGCAGTTTAAGGTCTCCGGGGTCGGCAGATACGCAGTATTTT. Amino acids: CASSLRSPGSADTQYF.

The table lists this clonotype with a few counts. This chain uses TRBV29-1 with TRBJ2-1; D is perhaps TRBD1 (7 bases). The CDR3 is made up of 13 amino acids. V was shortened by 4 bases and J by 8 bases, with 15 bases between the two germline ends. The germline gives CDR1 SQVTM, CDR2 ANQGSEA. CDR3 nucleotides: TGCAGCGTTGTAGGGGGCGGGGACCATGAGCAGTTCTTC. Its translation: CSVVGGGDHEQFF.

This clonotype was seen more than once but under ten times. This rearrangement joins TRBV20-1 to TRBJ2-5, with TRBD1 matching over 9 bases. CDR1 and CDR2 from the germline V gene are DFQATT and SNEGSKA (reference sequence). With V trimmed by 0 bases and J by 0 bases, 14 bases remained unmatched. The CDR3 is 19 amino acids. The CDR3 spells CSARDPIGRTGAYQETQYF. Written as DNA, the CDR3 is TGCAGTGCTAGAGATCCTATCGGACGGACAGGGGCCTACCAAGAGACCCAGTACTTC.

This clonotype was counted a single time. V is TRBV3-1 and J is TRBJ2-5; 8 positions agree with TRBD2. Germline V CDR1 and CDR2: LGHDT, YNNKEL (reference sequence). The CDR3 totals 14 residues. V lost 4 bases to trimming and J lost 11 bases; unmatched junction nucleotides: 12. The CDR3 loop reads CASSLGLGANEQYF. CDR3 nucleotide sequence: TGTGCCAGCAGCCTGGGACTAGGGGCGAATGAGCAGTACTTC.

The V gene is TRBV11-3, the J gene TRBJ2-1; tentatively, D is TRBD2 (7 bases). Deletions cut 5 bases from V and 1 base from J, with 21 bases between. CDR3 length equals 18 residues. CDR1 is SGHNT and CDR2 is YENEEA in the germline V gene. This CDR3 reads CASSPERGAGRSYNEQFF. Here the CDR3 DNA reads TGTGCCAGCAGCCCAGAACGGGGGGCGGGCAGATCCTACAATGAGCAGTTCTTC.

This clonotype turned up a few times. The junction shows a germline mismatch at one end, possibly a read error. This rearrangement joins TRBV24-1 to TRBJ2-3, with 10 bases aligning to TRBD2. The CDR3 length is 16 residues. The V gene's germline CDR1 is KGHDR and CDR2 SFDVKD. This CDR3 reads CATSDERGGTTYTQYF. In DNA form, the CDR3 reads TGTGCCACCAGTGATGAGCGGGGGGGTACCACATATACGCAGTATTTT.

The chain joins TRBV11-2 to TRBJ1-4; possible D gene TRBD1, 6 bases. The V gene's germline CDR1 is SGHAT and CDR2 FQNNGV. The V gene lost 5 bases and the J gene lost 8 bases, with 18 bases spanning the gap. This CDR3 contains 15 residues. DNA of the CDR3: TGTGCCAGCAGCCCTGATAGGGGGAAGTGGGAAAAACTGTTTTTT. Translating gives CASSPDRGKWEKLFF.

On this clonotype itself: A read error may produce the germline difference seen at one junction end. The gene calls are TRBV27 and TRBJ2-5; perhaps TRBD1 as D (7 bases). The CDR3 runs 14 residues. Germline V gene sequence: CDR1 MNHEY, CDR2 SMNVEV (reference sequence). CDR3 nucleotides: TGTGCCAACAGTTTACAGGGGAGGCAAGAGACCCAGTACTTC. It is translated as CANSLQGRQETQYF.

This clonotype has more than one count but fewer than ten. The chain links TRBV20-1 to TRBJ2-3; a weak D match, TRBD1 (6 bases). The CDR3 is made up of 13 amino acids. Per the germline V gene, CDR1 is DFQATT and CDR2 is SNEGSKA (reference sequence). V lost 6 bases to trimming and J lost 3 bases, with 13 bases between them. CDR3 sequence reads: CSAERTATDTQYF. DNA for the CDR3: TGCAGTGCCGAGCGGACAGCGACAGATACGCAGTATTTT.

The chain recombines TRBV9 with TRBJ1-2; D is uncertain. This CDR3 has 14 amino acids. Trimming took 3 bases from V and 8 from J, leaving 17 bases between them. Germline V gives CDR1 SGDLS, CDR2 YYNGEE. The CDR3 protein is CASSAPGGRQGYTF. CDR3 in DNA: TGTGCCAGCAGCGCCCCTGGAGGGCGGCAGGGCTACACCTTC.

This chain connects TRBV2 to TRBJ2-1; 9 nucleotides line up with TRBD2. Per the germline V gene, CDR1 is SNHLY and CDR2 is FYNNEI. CDR3 length equals 16 residues. Germline trimming cut 1 base from V and 6 bases from J; bases unmatched to any gene: 7. The CDR3 DNA is TGTGCCAGCAGTGAAGGGGGCGGGGGGGTCGGCAATGAGCAGTTCTTC. Translated, it gives CASSEGGGGVGNEQFF.

The rearrangement uses TRBV27 and TRBJ2-1; 11 nucleotides agree with TRBD2. The ends lost 0 bases at V and 7 bases at J; junction bases unmatched: 2. CDR1 is MNHEY, CDR2 SMNVEV, per germline (reference sequence). CDR3 length: 15 residues. This CDR3 reads CASSLSRLAGNEQFF. CDR3 nucleotide sequence: TGTGCCAGCAGTTTATCGAGACTAGCGGGGAATGAGCAGTTCTTC.

The genes are TRBV20-1 and TRBJ2-1; maybe TRBD2 (6 bases). The DNA end lines up better with TRBJ2-7; the J call may be wrong. The germline V gene encodes CDR1 DFQATT and CDR2 SNEGSKA (reference sequence). The CDR3 sequence is 14 residues long. CDR3 sequence (DNA): TGCAGTGCTGGGTTCGGGAGCTCCTACAATGAGCAGTACTTC. Translating gives CSAGFGSSYNEQYF.